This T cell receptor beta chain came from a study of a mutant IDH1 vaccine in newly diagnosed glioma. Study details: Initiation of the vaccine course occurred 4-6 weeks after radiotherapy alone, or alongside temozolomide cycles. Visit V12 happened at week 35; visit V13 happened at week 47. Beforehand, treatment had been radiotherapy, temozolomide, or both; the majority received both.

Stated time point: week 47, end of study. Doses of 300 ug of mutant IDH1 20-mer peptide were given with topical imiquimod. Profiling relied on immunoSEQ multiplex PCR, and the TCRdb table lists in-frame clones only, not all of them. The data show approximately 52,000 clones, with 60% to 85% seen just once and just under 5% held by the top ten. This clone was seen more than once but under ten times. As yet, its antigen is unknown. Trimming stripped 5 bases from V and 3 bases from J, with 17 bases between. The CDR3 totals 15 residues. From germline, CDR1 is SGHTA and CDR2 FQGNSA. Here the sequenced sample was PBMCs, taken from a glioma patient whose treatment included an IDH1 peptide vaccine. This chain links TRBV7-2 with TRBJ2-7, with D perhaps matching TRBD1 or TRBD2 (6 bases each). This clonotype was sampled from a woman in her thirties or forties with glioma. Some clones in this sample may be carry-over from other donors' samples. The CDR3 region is CASSRAGKGGYEQYF. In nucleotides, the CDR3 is TGTGCCAGCAGCCGCGCCGGGAAGGGGGGCTACGAGCAGTACTTC.